This TCR beta chain originates from a study of T cells in Graves' hyperthyroidism and ophthalmopathy. Findings of the study overall: Model output signaled ophthalmopathy a median approximately six months ahead of onset. Most clonotypes that expanded in the thyroid above 0.001 also showed up in blood. Ophthalmopathy and stable hyperthyroidism were separated by a 13 V-J model.

There are a few counts of this clonotype. Its antigen is not known. Regions amplified from RNA transcripts were the TCR beta CDR3 regions. The HTBI set primed first-round TCR CDR3 RT-PCR. TCRdb processed the multiplex PCR reads anew with MiXCR; each CDR3 protein has one entry. The data hold around 290,000 distinct CDR3 sequences, with around 15% observed a single time. Germline lookup yields CDR1 MNHEY and CDR2 SVGAGI. V was pared by 4 bases and J by 8 bases, with 9 bases between. The CDR3 has 12 residues. This clonotype originated in a woman aged 60-75 years with Graves' ophthalmopathy. J is TRBJ2-1 and V is TRBV6-5; no firm D call. Sequences were obtained from blood. DNA of the CDR3: TGTGCCAGCAGTTCGAGGCAGGATGAGCAGTTCTTC. It yields the protein CASSSRQDEQFF.